This TCR beta chain was sequenced for a study of T-cell reconstitution after alpha-beta-depleted transplantation in children. In its sample, this clonotype was seen many times. The junction had 9 bases not matched to a gene; V was cut back by 2 bases and J by 0 bases. Germline values: CDR1 SGHRS, CDR2 YFSETQ. The CDR3 spans 17 residues. Preparation of the TCRbeta library was carried out with unique molecular identifiers. MiXCR, run by TCRdb on the PCR reads, gives a single entry per CDR3 protein. The data contain approximately 400,000 distinct CDR3 sequences, around 9.9% of them singletons. This chain uses TRBV5-1 with TRBJ2-3, with 7 bases fitting TRBD2. The TCR comes from a human donor who donated a stem cell graft to a child with acute myeloid leukemia. The sequencing used PBMCs from the stem cell graft donor, collected from the stem cell graft. CDR3 sequence: CASSFAPGLSSTDTQYF. The DNA for the CDR3 is TGCGCCAGCAGCTTCGCACCGGGACTATCCAGCACAGATACGCAGTATTTT.